This paragraph covers one T cell receptor beta chain sequence. Only in-frame clones appear in the TCRdb table, and some are missing; sequencing was by immunoSEQ multiplex PCR. The data hold 600,000 to 900,000 clones, with 80% to 90% observed a single time. These data originate in a study of shared T cell receptors in the human thymus. This CDR3 contains 13 residues. V shed 6 bases, J shed 6 bases, and the junction held 6 bases outside the gene matches. From germline, CDR1 is WSHSY and CDR2 SAAADI. This sample was also put to use in a study of human thymus T cells. That paper notes: Donors were healthy Finnish infants having corrective surgery for congenital heart defects. The thymus was resected at corrective cardiac surgery. Thymic and blood repertoires seemed to show skewed V and J gene use. Related research described strongly overlapping thymic repertoires in unrelated people.

This chain connects TRBV10-2 to TRBJ1-2, with 8 bases matching TRBD1. Material for sequencing was thymocytes. The receptor comes from a girl under three years old with a congenital heart defect. The CDR3 DNA reads as TGCGCCAGCAGGTGGACAGGGCCGCATGGCTACACCTTC. It encodes CASRWTGPHGYTF.